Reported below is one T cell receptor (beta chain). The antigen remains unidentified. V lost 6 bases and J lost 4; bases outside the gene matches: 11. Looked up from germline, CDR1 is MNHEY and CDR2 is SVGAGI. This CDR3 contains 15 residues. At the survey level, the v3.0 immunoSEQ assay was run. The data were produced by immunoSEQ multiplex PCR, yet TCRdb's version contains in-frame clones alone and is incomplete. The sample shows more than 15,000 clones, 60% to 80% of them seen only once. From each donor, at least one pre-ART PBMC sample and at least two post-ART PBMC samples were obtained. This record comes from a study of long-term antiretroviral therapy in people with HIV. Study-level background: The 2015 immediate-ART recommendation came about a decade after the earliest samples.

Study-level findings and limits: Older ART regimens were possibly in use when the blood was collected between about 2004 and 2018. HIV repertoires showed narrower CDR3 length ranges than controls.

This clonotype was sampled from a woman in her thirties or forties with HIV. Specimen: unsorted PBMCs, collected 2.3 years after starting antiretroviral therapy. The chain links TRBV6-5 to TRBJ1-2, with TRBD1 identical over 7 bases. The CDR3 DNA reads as TGTGCCAGCAGACCCGACAGGGCTGGCTTCTATGGCTACACCTTC. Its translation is CASRPDRAGFYGYTF.